The present T cell receptor (beta chain) was sequenced within a study of metastatic and nonmetastatic thyroid tumors. Overall study: Comparison of repertoires was carried out across blood and tumor or nodule tissue from malignant and benign thyroid patients. Overall study results and limits: Within blood and tumor, benign nodules reportedly had significantly lower TCR beta diversity than malignant thyroid tumors did.

To note about this clone: The antigen is undetermined.

This CDR3 is built from 14 residues. The germline V and J ends were trimmed by 4 bases and 4 bases, with 13 bases remaining between them. From germline, CDR1 is SGHTA and CDR2 FQGNSA. Among the patients, none had received any treatment before thyroid surgery. In the authors' methods: What underpinned the distant-metastasis classifier for papillary thyroid cancer was the set of CDR3 differences across clinicopathological groups. TCRdb re-analyzed the PCR reads through MiXCR. TCRdb's processing, not the authors', yielded these V and J calls. The sample holds tens of thousands of clones; around 31% are singletons and the top ten take roughly 16%.

Sequenced material: tumor tissue. The chain uses TRBV7-2 and TRBJ1-1, with D uncertain. This receptor was taken from a female donor with papillary thyroid cancer or a benign thyroid nodule (not recorded which). Some clones in this sample may be carry-over from other donors' samples. CDR3 amino acids: CASSSSPASTEAFF. In DNA, the CDR3 is TGTGCCAGCAGCTCAAGTCCGGCTAGCACTGAAGCTTTCTTT.